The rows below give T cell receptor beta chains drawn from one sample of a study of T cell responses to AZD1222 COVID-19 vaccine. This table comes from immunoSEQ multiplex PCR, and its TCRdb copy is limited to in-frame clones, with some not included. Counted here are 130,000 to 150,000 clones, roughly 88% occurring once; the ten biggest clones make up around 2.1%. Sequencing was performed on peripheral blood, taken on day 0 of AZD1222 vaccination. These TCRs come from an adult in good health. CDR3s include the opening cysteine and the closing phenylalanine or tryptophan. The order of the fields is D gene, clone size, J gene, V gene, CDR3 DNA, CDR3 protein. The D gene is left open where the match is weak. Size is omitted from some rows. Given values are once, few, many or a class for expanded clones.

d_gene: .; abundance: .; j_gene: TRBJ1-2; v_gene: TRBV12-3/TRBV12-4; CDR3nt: TGTGCCAGCAGCCCAAGAGGGAACTATGGCTACACCTTC; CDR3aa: CASSPRGNYGYTF
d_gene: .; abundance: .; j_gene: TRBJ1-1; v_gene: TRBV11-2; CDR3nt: TGTGCCAGCAGCTTAGTCGGCGGGAACACTGAAGCTTTCTTT; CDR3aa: CASSLVGGNTEAFF
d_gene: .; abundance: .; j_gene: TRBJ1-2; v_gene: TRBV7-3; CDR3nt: TGTGCCAGCAGCTTAACCCCCCAGTCCCATGGCTACACCTTC; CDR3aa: CASSLTPQSHGYTF
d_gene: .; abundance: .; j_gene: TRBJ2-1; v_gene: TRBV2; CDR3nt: TGTGCCAGCAGTGAAGACTCCCCGGAGCAGTTCTTC; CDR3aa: CASSEDSPEQFF
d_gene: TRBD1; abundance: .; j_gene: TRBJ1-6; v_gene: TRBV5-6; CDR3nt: TGTGCCAGCAGCAGAGACAGGGGGGGTAATTCACCCCTCCACTTT; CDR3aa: CASSRDRGGNSPLHF
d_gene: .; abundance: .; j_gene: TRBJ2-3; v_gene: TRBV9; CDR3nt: TGTGCCAGCAGCGTAGAACAGGGCAGCACAGATACGCAGTATTTT; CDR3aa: CASSVEQGSTDTQYF
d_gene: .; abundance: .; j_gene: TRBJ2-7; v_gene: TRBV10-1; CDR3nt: TGCGACTCGGGCAGCTCCTACGAGCAGTACTTC; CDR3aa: CDSGSSYEQYF
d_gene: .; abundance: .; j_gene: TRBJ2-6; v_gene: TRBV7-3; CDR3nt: TGTGCCAGCAGCCCATCCTCTGGGGCCAACGTCCTGACTTTC; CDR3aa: CASSPSSGANVLTF
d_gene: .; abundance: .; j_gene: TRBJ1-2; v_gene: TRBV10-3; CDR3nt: TGTGCCATCAGGGGGATCGGGACCCTCTATGGCTACACCTTC; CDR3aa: CAIRGIGTLYGYTF
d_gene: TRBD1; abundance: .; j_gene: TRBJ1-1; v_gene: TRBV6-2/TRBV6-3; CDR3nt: TGTGCCAGCAGTTACTCGGTGGGACAGGAGAACACTGAAGCTTTCTTT; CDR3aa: CASSYSVGQENTEAFF
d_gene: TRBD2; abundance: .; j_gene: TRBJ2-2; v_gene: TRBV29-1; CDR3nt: TGCAGCGCGGTTGGGGGGGTCGGCACCGGGGAGCTGTTTTTT; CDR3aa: CSAVGGVGTGELFF
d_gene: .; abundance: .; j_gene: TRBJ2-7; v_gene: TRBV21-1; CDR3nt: TGTGCCGGAAGCGGAAACTACGAGCAGTACTTC; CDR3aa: CAGSGNYEQYF
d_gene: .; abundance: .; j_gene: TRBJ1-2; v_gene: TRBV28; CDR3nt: TGTGCCAGCAGCCTTACGACCCCAATCTCGGGTGGCTACACCTTC; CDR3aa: CASSLTTPISGGYTF
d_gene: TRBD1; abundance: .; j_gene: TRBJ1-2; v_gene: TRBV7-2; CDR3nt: TGTGCCAGCAGCTTAGAACAGGGGGGGAGCTATGGCTACACCTTC; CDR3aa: CASSLEQGGSYGYTF
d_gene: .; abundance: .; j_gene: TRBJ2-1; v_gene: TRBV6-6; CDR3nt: TGTGCCAGCACTCTGGACCCGATCAGCCCGTTCTTC; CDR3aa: CASTLDPISPFF
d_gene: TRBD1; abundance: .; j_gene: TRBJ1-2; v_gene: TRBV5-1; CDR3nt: TGCGCCAGCAGCTCCGCCCCGGACAGGGGGGCCTATGGCTACACCTTC; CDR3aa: CASSSAPDRGAYGYTF
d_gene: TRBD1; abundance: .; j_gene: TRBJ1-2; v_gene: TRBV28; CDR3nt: TGTGCCAGCAGTTTATTCCCCACAGGGGGCCATGGCTACACCTTC; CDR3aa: CASSLFPTGGHGYTF
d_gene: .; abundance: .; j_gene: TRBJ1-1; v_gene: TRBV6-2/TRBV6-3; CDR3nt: TGTGCCAGCAGCTTTTCTAGGGTTACTGAAGCTTTCTTT; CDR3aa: CASSFSRVTEAFF
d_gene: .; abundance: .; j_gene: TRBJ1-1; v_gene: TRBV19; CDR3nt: TGTGCCAGTATCGGGGTCCCGAACACTGAAGCTTTCTTT; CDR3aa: CASIGVPNTEAFF
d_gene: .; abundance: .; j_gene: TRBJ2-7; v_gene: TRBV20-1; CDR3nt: TGCAGTGCCTCTCATCACGAGCAGTACTTC; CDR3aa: CSASHHEQYF
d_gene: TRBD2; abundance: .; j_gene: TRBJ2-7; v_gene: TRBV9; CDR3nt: TGTGCCAGCAGCGTAGGCCTAGCGGGAGGCCCCTACGAGCAGTACTTC; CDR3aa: CASSVGLAGGPYEQYF
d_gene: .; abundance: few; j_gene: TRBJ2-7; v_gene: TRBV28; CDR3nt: TGTGCCAGCCTAGGACGCTACGAGCAGTACTTC; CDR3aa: CASLGRYEQYF
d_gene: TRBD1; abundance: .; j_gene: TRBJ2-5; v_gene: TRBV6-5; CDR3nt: TGTGCCAGCAGTCGAGGGGACAGGCGGGGGTACTTC; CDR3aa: CASSRGDRRGYF
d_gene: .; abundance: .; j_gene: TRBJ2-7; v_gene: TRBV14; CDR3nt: TGTGCCAGCAGCCAGTCTCCACAGGGTACCACCTACGAGCAGTACTTC; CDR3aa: CASSQSPQGTTYEQYF
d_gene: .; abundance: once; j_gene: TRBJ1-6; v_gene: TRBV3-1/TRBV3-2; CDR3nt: TGTGCCAGCAGCCAAGATCTGAATTCACCCCTCCACTTT; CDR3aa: CASSQDLNSPLHF
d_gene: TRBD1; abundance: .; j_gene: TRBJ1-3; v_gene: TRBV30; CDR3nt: TGTGCCTGGAGTGTATGGGGGACAGCCGGAAACACCATATATTTT; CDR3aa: CAWSVWGTAGNTIYF
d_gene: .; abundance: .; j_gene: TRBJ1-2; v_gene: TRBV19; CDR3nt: TGTGCCAGTAGTAAGAGTAAGGACTATGGCTACACCTTC; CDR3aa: CASSKSKDYGYTF
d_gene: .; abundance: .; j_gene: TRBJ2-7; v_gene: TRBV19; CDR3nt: TGTGCCAGTAGTAGCCGGAGGCGGGACGAGCAGTACTTC; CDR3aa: CASSSRRRDEQYF
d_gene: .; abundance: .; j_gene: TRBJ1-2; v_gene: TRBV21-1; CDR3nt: TGTGCCAGCAGCCGAATCGGGTACTATGGCTACACCTTC; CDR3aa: CASSRIGYYGYTF
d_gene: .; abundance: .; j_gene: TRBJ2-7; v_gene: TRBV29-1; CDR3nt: TGCAGCGTTGTTGGGGGGGCTCTATACGAGCAGTACTTC; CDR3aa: CSVVGGALYEQYF
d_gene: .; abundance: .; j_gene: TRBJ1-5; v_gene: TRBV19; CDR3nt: TGTGCCAGTAGTACCCTGGGGGGAGGAATTGCCAATCAGCCCCAGCATTTT; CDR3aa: CASSTLGGGIANQPQHF
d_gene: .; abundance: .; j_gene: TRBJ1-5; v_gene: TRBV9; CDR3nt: TGTGCCAGCAGCGATATGACGGGTCAGCCCCAGCATTTT; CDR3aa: CASSDMTGQPQHF
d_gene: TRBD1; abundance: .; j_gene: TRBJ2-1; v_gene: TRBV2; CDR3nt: TGTGCCAGCAGTGGGGGACAGGGGGTGTACAATGAGCAGTTCTTC; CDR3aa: CASSGGQGVYNEQFF
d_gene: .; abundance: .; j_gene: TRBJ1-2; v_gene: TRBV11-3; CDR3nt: TGTGCCAGCAGCTTCTCGGGGGCGAATGGCTACACCTTC; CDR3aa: CASSFSGANGYTF
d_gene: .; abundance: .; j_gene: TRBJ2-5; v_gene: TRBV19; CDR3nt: TGTGCCAGTAGTACCAACCGACAGCGCCAAGAGACCCAGTACTTC; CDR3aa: CASSTNRQRQETQYF
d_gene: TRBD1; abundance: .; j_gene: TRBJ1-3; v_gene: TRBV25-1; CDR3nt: TGTGCCAGCAGCCCTCTTTGGGGACAGGGTGGTAGAAACACCATATATTTT; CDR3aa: CASSPLWGQGGRNTIYF
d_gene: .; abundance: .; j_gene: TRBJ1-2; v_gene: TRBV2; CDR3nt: TGTGCCAGCAGTGATTACGCATATGGCTACACCTTC; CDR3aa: CASSDYAYGYTF
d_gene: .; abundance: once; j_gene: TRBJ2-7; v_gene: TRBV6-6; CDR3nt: TGTGCCAGCAGTTACGGGGACGGGCGCTCCTACGAGCAGTACTTC; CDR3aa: CASSYGDGRSYEQYF
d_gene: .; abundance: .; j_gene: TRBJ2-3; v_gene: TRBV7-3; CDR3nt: TGTGCCAGCAGCTCCTACGGGACACTGAACACAGATACGCAGTATTTT; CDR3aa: CASSSYGTLNTDTQYF
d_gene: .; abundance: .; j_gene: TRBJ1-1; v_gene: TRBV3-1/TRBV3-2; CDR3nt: TGTGCCAGCAGCCAAGTCGGCCTCGAGGCTTTCTTT; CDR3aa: CASSQVGLEAFF
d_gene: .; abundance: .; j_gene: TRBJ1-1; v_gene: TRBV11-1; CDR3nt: TGTGCCAGCAGCTTGGGGCCCGGGAGAGCTTTCTTT; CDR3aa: CASSLGPGRAFF